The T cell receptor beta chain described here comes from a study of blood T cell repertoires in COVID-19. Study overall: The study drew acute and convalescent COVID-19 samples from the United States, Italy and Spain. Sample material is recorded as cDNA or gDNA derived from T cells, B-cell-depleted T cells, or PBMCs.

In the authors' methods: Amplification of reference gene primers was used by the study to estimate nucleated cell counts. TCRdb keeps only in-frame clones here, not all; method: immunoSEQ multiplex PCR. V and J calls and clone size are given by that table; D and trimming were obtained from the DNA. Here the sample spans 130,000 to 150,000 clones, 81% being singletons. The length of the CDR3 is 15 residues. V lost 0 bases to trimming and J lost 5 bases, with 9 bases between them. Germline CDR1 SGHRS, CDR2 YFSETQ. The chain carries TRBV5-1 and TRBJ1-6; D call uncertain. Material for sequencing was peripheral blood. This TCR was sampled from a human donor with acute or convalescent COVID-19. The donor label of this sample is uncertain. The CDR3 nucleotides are TGCGCCAGCAGCTTGGGGGGAGTCGATAATTCACCCCTCCACTTT. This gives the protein CASSLGGVDNSPLHF.